Listed below are T cell receptor beta chains from one sample, sequenced in a study of CD8 T cells in ankylosing spondylitis. Each CDR3 protein gets one entry after TCRdb re-called the 5' RACE reads with MiXCR. The profile shows fewer than 750,000 distinct CDR3 sequences, around 17% of them singletons. The sample consisted of blood, either unsorted or a sorted T cell fraction (not recorded which). The receptors were gathered from a male donor with ankylosing spondylitis. Both conserved end residues are part of each CDR3. D genes are given only for firm matches. The size of a clone is reported for some rows only, either as once, few or many, or as a class for expanded clones.

TRBV21-1	TRBJ1-1	many	-	TGTGCCAGCAGTCCGGGAGCTTTCTTT	CASSPGAFF
TRBV2	TRBJ2-7	few	TRBD1	TGTGCCAGCAGTGTTTCACAGGGGTCTCCCGAGCAGTACTTC	CASSVSQGSPEQYF
TRBV20-1	TRBJ2-1	few	-	TGCAGTGCTAGAGGATTGGACTTTCTTGAGCAGTTCTTC	CSARGLDFLEQFF
TRBV11-2	TRBJ2-7	-	-	TGTGCCAGCAGCTTAGAAGGACGAGAGCAGTACTTC	CASSLEGREQYF
TRBV29-1	TRBJ1-5	few	-	TGCAGCGTGGAGGGACAGCCCCAGCATTTT	CSVEGQPQHF
TRBV12-3/TRBV12-4	TRBJ1-3	few	-	TGTGCCAGCAGTTCCCAGAGGCTGGGAAACACCATATATTTT	CASSSQRLGNTIYF
TRBV4-1	TRBJ2-1	many	-	TGCGCCAGCAGCCAAGATAGGCCTGGGTGCTATGAGCAGTTCTTC	CASSQDRPGCYEQFF
TRBV4-1	TRBJ2-1	-	TRBD2	TGCGCCAGCAGCCAAGAGCCCTCTAGCGGGGGATACAATGAGCAGTTCTTC	CASSQEPSSGGYNEQFF
TRBV6-2/TRBV6-3	TRBJ1-1	once	-	TGTGCCAGCAGTTACTGGGTCTCCAGTGAAGCTTTCTTT	CASSYWVSSEAFF
TRBV4-1	TRBJ2-1	many	-	TGCGCCAGCAGCCAAAATGAGGAGTTCAATGAGCAGTTCTTC	CASSQNEEFNEQFF
TRBV5-1	TRBJ1-1	few	-	TGCGCCAGCAGCGTCGGACAGACGAACACTGAAGCTTTCTTT	CASSVGQTNTEAFF
TRBV9	TRBJ1-3	-	-	TGTGCCAGCAGCGCAGCAGGGTTCTCTGGAAACACCATATATTTT	CASSAAGFSGNTIYF
TRBV7-9	TRBJ1-2	few	-	TGTGCCAGCAGCTCAAACGCGGACAGATTCTATGGCTACACCTTC	CASSSNADRFYGYTF
TRBV12-3/TRBV12-4	TRBJ1-1	many	-	TGTGCCAGCAGGAGGGATGCGGTAGTTGGCACTGAAGCTTTCTTT	CASRRDAVVGTEAFF
TRBV28	TRBJ2-4	few	TRBD2	TGTGCCAGCAGTTTTGAACTAGCGGGATATAACATTCAGTACTTC	CASSFELAGYNIQYF
TRBV20-1	TRBJ2-1	few	TRBD2	TGCAGTGCCCCACCTCGTCCGGGACTAGTCGGTTATGAGCAGTTCTTC	CSAPPRPGLVGYEQFF
TRBV5-1	TRBJ2-1	few	-	TGCGCCAGCAGCTTGGATAAGGGAACCTTTAATAACAATGAGCAGTTCTTC	CASSLDKGTFNNNEQFF
TRBV3-1	TRBJ1-1	-	-	TGTGCCAGCAGCCCCCGGGTCCTAGGGGAAGCTTTCTTT	CASSPRVLGEAFF
TRBV20-1	TRBJ1-6	many	-	TGCAGTGCCCGGGGGGTGTCCTATAATTCACCCCTCCACTTT	CSARGVSYNSPLHF
TRBV20-1	TRBJ2-3	few	-	TGCAGTGCTAAACCCATGTGGGGGATAGGCACAGATACGCAGTATTTT	CSAKPMWGIGTDTQYF
TRBV3-1	TRBJ1-1	few	-	TGTGCCAGCAGCCAAGGACAGCCGAACCCTGAAGCTTTCTTT	CASSQGQPNPEAFF
TRBV25-1	TRBJ2-4	few	TRBD2	TGTGCCAGCAGTGGGTCTAGCGGGTGGAAAAACATTCAGTACTTC	CASSGSSGWKNIQYF
TRBV7-9	TRBJ1-6	few	-	TGTGCCAGCAGCTTAGCGCAGAGCCGAAATAATTCACCCCTCCACTTT	CASSLAQSRNNSPLHF
TRBV12-3/TRBV12-4	TRBJ2-1	-	TRBD1	TGTGCCAGCAGTTTCGGGACAGCGATGTACAATGAGCAGTTCTTC	CASSFGTAMYNEQFF
TRBV29-1	TRBJ2-7	-	TRBD1	TGCAGCGTTGAGGGACAGGGTCCACCCTACGAGCAGTACTTC	CSVEGQGPPYEQYF
TRBV5-4	TRBJ2-2	few	-	TGTGCCAGCAGCTTGTTCTCTTTTGGGCGGAAAACGAACACCGGGGAGCTGTTTTTT	CASSLFSFGRKTNTGELFF
TRBV30	TRBJ1-5	-	-	TGTGCCTGGAGGACAAGCCCGGGTCAGCCCCAGCATTTT	CAWRTSPGQPQHF
TRBV6-1	TRBJ2-5	few	TRBD2	TGTGCCAGCACAGGACTAGCGGGATGGGAGACCCAGTACTTC	CASTGLAGWETQYF
TRBV20-1	TRBJ2-6	-	TRBD1	TGCAGTGCAGCGACAGGGGCATCTGGGGCCAACGTCCTGACTTTC	CSAATGASGANVLTF
TRBV13	TRBJ2-7	-	-	TGTGCCAGCACCACGGGGCTTGATTCCTACGAGCAGTACTTC	CASTTGLDSYEQYF
TRBV12-3/TRBV12-4	TRBJ2-2	few	-	TGTGCCAGCAGCCGGCCGGACAGGAACACCGGGGAGCTGTTTTTT	CASSRPDRNTGELFF
TRBV7-2	TRBJ2-7	-	-	TGTGCCAGCAGCGGTTCATGGTACGAGCAGTACTTC	CASSGSWYEQYF
TRBV4-2	TRBJ2-3	-	TRBD2	TGTGCCAGCAGCCAACCCAGCGGGGGGGACACAGATACGCAGTATTTT	CASSQPSGGDTDTQYF
TRBV13	TRBJ2-3	-	-	TGTGCCAGCAGGCCCTCTGGCCGCAGAGATACGCAGTATTTT	CASRPSGRRDTQYF
TRBV5-1	TRBJ2-6	few	-	TGCGCCAGCAGCTTGCCTGGTGGGGCCAACGTCCTGACTTTC	CASSLPGGANVLTF
TRBV20-1	TRBJ2-3	-	TRBD2	TGCAGTGCTAGGGGGCTAGCGGGGGGCACAGATACGCAGTATTTT	CSARGLAGGTDTQYF
TRBV29-1	TRBJ1-2	few	-	TGCAGCGCCTCCATGGGTGGACCGGGTGGCTACACCTTC	CSASMGGPGGYTF
TRBV12-3/TRBV12-4	TRBJ2-3	few	-	TGTGCCAGCAGTTCGGGGCTTCGCACAGATACGCAGTATTTT	CASSSGLRTDTQYF
TRBV29-1	TRBJ1-2	few	-	TGCAGCGTCGACACGGACAGCGAGGGGTATGGCTACACCTTC	CSVDTDSEGYGYTF
TRBV10-2	TRBJ2-7	-	-	TGCGCCAGCAGTATGACTGCCTTCGAGCAGTACTTC	CASSMTAFEQYF
TRBV4-3	TRBJ2-3	few	TRBD1	TGCGCCAGCAGCCAAGGGACAGGGGTGGATACGCAGTATTTT	CASSQGTGVDTQYF
TRBV11-3	TRBJ2-1	-	-	TGTGCCAGCAGCTTAAGACCAGGACCCAACAATGAGCAGTTCTTC	CASSLRPGPNNEQFF
TRBV12-3/TRBV12-4	TRBJ2-3	few	-	TGTGCCAGCAGTTTGGGCGCGACTGACACAGATACGCAGTATTTT	CASSLGATDTDTQYF
TRBV18	TRBJ2-5	few	-	TGTGCCAGCTCACCTCCTCTACAAGAGACCCAGTACTTC	CASSPPLQETQYF
TRBV4-2	TRBJ1-2	-	TRBD1	TGTGCCAGCAGCCAAGAAGACCAGGGGGCTCTCTTCCAGGGCTACACCTTC	CASSQEDQGALFQGYTF
TRBV5-1	TRBJ1-1	-	-	TGCGCCAGCAGCTTGGACGAGCCCGGGGACACTGAAGCTTTCTTT	CASSLDEPGDTEAFF
TRBV6-5	TRBJ2-7	-	-	TGTGCCAGCAGTACTGGGGGGACATTTGCTGAGCAGTACTTC	CASSTGGTFAEQYF
TRBV2	TRBJ2-1	-	TRBD1	TGTGCCAGCAGTGCCCGTGGACAGGGAAATGAGCAGTTCTTC	CASSARGQGNEQFF
TRBV20-1	TRBJ2-3	few	-	TGCAGTGCTCAATTTTCGGGCGGTAGGGGAGATACGCAGTATTTT	CSAQFSGGRGDTQYF
TRBV5-1	TRBJ1-5	few	TRBD1	TGCGCCAGCAGCTTGGACACAGGGGGTCGACAGCCCCAGCATTTT	CASSLDTGGRQPQHF
TRBV24-1	TRBJ2-1	few	TRBD1	TGTGCCACCAGTGACACTGACAGGGCTAGGAATGAGCAGTTCTTC	CATSDTDRARNEQFF
TRBV7-2	TRBJ2-5	-	-	TGTGCCAGCAGCTTTTACGGATCGGCTCAAGAGACCCAGTACTTC	CASSFYGSAQETQYF
TRBV5-6	TRBJ2-2	-	-	TGTGCCAGCAGCCCCCGGGGCCTCCGGGCCACCGGGGAGCTGTTTTTT	CASSPRGLRATGELFF
TRBV29-1	TRBJ2-2	-	TRBD1	TGCAGCGTTACTGGACAGGGGGCAGGGGGGGAGCTGTTTTTT	CSVTGQGAGGELFF
TRBV20-1	TRBJ2-2	few	TRBD2	TGCAGTGCTAGGCGGGGGGGCACGAACACCGGGGAGCTGTTTTTT	CSARRGGTNTGELFF
TRBV9	TRBJ1-5	-	TRBD1	TGTGCCAGCAGCGTAGGACAGGGGGATCAGCCCCAGCATTTT	CASSVGQGDQPQHF
TRBV6-1	TRBJ2-5	-	-	TGTGCCAGCAGTGTCTTAGCGGCCCAAGAGACCCAGTACTTC	CASSVLAAQETQYF
TRBV6-2/TRBV6-3	TRBJ2-1	-	TRBD2	TGTGCCAGCAGGTTACCTAGCGGGAGGAATGAGCAGTTCTTC	CASRLPSGRNEQFF